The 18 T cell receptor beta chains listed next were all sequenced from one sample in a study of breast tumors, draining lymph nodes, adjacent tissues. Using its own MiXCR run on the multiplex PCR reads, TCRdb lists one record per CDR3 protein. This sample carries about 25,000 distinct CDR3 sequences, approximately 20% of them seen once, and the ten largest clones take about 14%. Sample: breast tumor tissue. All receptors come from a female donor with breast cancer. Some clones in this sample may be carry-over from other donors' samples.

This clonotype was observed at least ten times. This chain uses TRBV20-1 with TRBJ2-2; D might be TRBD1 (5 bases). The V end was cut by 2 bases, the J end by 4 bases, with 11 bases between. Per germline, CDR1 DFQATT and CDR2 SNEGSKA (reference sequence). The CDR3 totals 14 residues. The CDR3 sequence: CSARTDQGTGELFF. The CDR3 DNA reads TGCAGTGCTAGAACAGACCAGGGCACCGGGGAGCTGTTTTTT.

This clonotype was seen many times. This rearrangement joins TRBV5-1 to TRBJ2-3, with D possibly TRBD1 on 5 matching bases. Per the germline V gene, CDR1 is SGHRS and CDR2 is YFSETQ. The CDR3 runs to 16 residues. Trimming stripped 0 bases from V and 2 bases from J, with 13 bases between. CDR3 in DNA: TGCGCCAGCAGCTTGGCTCAGGGTCCCCCCACAGATACGCAGTATTTT. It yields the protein CASSLAQGPPTDTQYF.

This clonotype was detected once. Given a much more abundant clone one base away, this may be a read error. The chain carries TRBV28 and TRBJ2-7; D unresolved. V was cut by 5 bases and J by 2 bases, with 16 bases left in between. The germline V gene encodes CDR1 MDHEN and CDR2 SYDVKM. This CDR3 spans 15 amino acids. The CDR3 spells CASSGEDAATYEQYF. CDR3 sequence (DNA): TGTGCCAGCAGTGGCGAGGACGCCGCAACCTACGAGCAGTACTTC.

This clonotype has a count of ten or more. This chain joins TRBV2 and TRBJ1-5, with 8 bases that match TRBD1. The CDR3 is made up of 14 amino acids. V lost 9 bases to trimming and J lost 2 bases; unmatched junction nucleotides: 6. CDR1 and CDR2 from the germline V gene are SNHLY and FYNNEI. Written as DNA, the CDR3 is TGTGCCAGTGGACAGGGAAATGGCAATCAGCCCCAGCATTTT. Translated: CASGQGNGNQPQHF.

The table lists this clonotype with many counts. The CDR3: CASSLISGAQETQYF. Written as DNA, the CDR3 is TGTGCCAGCAGCCTCATAAGTGGCGCACAAGAGACCCAGTACTTC. The V and J genes are TRBV7-9 and TRBJ2-5; D is ambiguous. The CDR3 contains 15 residues. The V gene's germline CDR1 is SEHNR and CDR2 FQNEAQ (reference sequence). Trimming took off 5 bases at V and 2 bases at J, with 15 bases between the two ends.

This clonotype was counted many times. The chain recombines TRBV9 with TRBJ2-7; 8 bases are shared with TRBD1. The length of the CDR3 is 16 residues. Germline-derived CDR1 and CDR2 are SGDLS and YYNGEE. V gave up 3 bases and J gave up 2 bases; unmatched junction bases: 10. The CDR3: CASSADPGQVPYEQYF. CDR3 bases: TGTGCCAGCAGCGCGGATCCGGGACAGGTCCCCTACGAGCAGTACTTC.

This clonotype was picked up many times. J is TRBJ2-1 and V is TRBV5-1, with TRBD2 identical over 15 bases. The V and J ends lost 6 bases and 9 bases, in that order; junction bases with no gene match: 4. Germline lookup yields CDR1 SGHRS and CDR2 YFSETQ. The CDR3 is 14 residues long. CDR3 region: CASKTGLAGGEQFF. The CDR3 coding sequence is TGCGCCAGCAAAACGGGACTAGCGGGAGGTGAGCAGTTCTTC.

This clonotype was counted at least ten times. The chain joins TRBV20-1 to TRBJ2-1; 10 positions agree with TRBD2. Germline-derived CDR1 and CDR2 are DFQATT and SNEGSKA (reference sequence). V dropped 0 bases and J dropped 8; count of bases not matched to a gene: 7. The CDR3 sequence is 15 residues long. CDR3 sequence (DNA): TGCAGTGCTAGAGATCCCCTAGCGGGAGACCATGAGCAGTTCTTC. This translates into CSARDPLAGDHEQFF.

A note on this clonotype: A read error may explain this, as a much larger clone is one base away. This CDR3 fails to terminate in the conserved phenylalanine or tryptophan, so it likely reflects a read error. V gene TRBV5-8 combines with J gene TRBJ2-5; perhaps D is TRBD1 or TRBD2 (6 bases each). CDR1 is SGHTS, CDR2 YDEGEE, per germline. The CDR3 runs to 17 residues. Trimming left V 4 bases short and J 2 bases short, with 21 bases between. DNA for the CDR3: TGTGCCAGCAGCCGGGGGCTCCGGGGCAGAGGACAAGAGACCCAGTACCTC. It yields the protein CASSRGLRGRGQETQYL.

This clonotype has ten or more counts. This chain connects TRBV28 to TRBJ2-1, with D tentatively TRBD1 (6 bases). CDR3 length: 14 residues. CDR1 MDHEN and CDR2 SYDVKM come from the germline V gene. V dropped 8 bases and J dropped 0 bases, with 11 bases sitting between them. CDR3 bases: TGTGCCAGCGGTACAGGGTTCTCCTACAATGAGCAGTTCTTC. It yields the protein CASGTGFSYNEQFF.

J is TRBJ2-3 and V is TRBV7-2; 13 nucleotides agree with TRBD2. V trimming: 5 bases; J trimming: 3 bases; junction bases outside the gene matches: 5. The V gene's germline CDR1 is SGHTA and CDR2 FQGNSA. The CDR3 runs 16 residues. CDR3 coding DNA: TGTGCCAGCAGCGTTACTAGCGGGAGGGTGACAGATACGCAGTATTTT. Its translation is CASSVTSGRVTDTQYF.

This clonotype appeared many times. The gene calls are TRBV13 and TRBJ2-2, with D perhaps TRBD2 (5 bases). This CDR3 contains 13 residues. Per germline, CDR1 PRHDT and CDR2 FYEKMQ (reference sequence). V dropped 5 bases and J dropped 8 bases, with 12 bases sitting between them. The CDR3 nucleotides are TGTGCCAGCAGCCGCATCGGGGTAGGGGAGCTGTTTTTT. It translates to CASSRIGVGELFF.

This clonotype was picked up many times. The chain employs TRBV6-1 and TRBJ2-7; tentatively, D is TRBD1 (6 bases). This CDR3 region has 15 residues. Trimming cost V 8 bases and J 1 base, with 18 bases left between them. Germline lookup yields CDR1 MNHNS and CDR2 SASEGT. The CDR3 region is CASAAVAQGSYEQYF. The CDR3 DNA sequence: TGTGCCAGCGCGGCCGTCGCACAGGGATCCTACGAGCAGTACTTC.

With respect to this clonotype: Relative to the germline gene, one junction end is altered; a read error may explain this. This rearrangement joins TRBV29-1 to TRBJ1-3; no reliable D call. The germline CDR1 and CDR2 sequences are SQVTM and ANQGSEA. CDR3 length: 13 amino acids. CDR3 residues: CSVLPSSGNTMYF. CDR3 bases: TGCAGCGTTCTCCCTAGCTCTGGAAACACCATGTATTTT.

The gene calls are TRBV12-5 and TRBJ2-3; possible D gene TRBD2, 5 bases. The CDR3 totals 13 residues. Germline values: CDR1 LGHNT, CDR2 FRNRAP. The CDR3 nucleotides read TGTGCCACGCGTCGGAACGAGGGTGGTACGCAGTATTTT. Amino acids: CATRRNEGGTQYF.

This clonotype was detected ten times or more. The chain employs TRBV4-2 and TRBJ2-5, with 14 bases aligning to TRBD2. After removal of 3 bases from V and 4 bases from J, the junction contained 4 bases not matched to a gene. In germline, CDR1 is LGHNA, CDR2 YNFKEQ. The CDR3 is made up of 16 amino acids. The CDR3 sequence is CASSHVGTSGRETQYF. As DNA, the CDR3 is TGTGCCAGCAGCCACGTCGGGACTAGCGGGAGAGAGACCCAGTACTTC.

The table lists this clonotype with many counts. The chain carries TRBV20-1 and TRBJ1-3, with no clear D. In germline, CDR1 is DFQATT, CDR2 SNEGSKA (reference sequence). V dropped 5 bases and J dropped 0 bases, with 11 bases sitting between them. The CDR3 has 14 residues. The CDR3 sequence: CSALPRISGNTIYF. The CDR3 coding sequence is TGCAGTGCTCTTCCGCGGATCTCTGGAAACACCATATATTTT.

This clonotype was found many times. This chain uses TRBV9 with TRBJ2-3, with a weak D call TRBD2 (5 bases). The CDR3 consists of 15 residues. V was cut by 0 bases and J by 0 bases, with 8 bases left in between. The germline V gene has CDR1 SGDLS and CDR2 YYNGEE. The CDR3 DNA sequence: TGTGCCAGCAGCGTAGCAGCGGTTAGCACAGATACGCAGTATTTT. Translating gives CASSVAAVSTDTQYF.